These 19 T cell receptor beta chains share one sample of origin, sequenced in a study of post-analysis software for immune sequencing data (dated by TCRdb to about 2015). Read against the paper, the sample's time point label means: second blood draw from one MS patient after hematopoietic stem cell transplantation. Library preparation was by PCR. Data came from an Illumina HiSeq 2500. To reduce PCR and sequencing biases, unique molecular identifiers were incorporated into the TCR beta cDNA libraries. Clones were called with MiXCR by TCRdb after fastp trimmed the public reads at Q25, and only in-frame beta chains were retained. Entries are consolidated by CDR3 protein sequence, retaining the most common genes and DNA. The sample data list around 160,000 distinct CDR3 sequences, and under 40% of these were observed just once. The ten largest clones add up to about 26% of the sample. The sample in question was blood, obtained after autologous hematopoietic stem cell transplantation. These receptors all come from a girl between 5 and 17 years old with multiple sclerosis. Donor details come from another sample of the same person, matched by shared clones.

The rearrangement joins TRBV7-2 to TRBJ2-1; D call uncertain. Trimming cost V 4 bases and J 7 bases, with 20 bases left between them. The CDR3 spans 16 residues. Looked up from germline, CDR1 is SGHTA and CDR2 is FQGNSA. CDR3 nucleotide sequence: TGTGCCAGCAGCTCGAAGACTCGCAAGGGTGGGAATGAGCAGTTCTTC. It specifies CASSSKTRKGGNEQFF.

Details on this clonotype: This clone may be a read error of a much larger clone one base away. V is TRBV3-1 and J is TRBJ2-5; TRBD2 agrees at 8 bases. V dropped 4 bases and J dropped 11; count of bases not matched to a gene: 18. This CDR3 contains 16 residues. Germline values: CDR1 LGHDT, CDR2 YNNKEL (reference sequence). This CDR3 is CASSPGLASSSWEQYF. The CDR3 DNA sequence: TGTGCCAGCAGCCCCGGACTAGCCTCATCCTCTTGGGAGCAGTACTTC.

This clonotype was detected only a few times. CDR3 sequence reads: CASSLRQRNTEAFF. CDR3 nucleotides: TGTGCCAGCAGTCTCAGACAGAGGAACACTGAAGCTTTCTTT. The V call is TRBV6-1, the J call TRBJ1-1, with D perhaps matching TRBD1 (5 bases). Germline V CDR1 and CDR2: MNHNS, SASEGT. The CDR3 runs 14 residues. The ends were cut back, 5 bases at V and 1 base at J, with 11 bases in the middle.

There are many counts of this clonotype. The V call is TRBV12-3 or TRBV12-4, the J call TRBJ1-1; 7 nucleotides match TRBD1. The CDR3 runs 15 residues. V lost 5 bases to trimming and J lost 4 bases; unmatched junction nucleotides: 10. This chain's CDR3 is CASSLSLTGRTEAFF. The CDR3, as DNA: TGTGCCAGCAGTCTTAGCTTGACAGGGCGCACTGAAGCTTTCTTT.

This clonotype has a handful of counts. The chain combines TRBV7-8 with TRBJ2-1, with a weak D call TRBD2 (6 bases). Germline values: CDR1 SGHVS, CDR2 FQNEAQ. The CDR3 loop spans 16 amino acids. Trimming left V 2 bases short and J 4 bases short, with 15 bases between. CDR3 sequence (DNA): TGTGCCAGCAGCTTACGGGGGAGTAACGGATACAATGAGCAGTTCTTC. It yields the protein CASSLRGSNGYNEQFF.

This clonotype has more than one count but fewer than ten. V and J are TRBV6-2 or TRBV6-3 and TRBJ2-7; 8 bases are shared with TRBD2. The germline gives CDR1 MNHEY, CDR2 SVGEGT. V lost 6 bases and J lost 0; bases outside the gene matches: 7. CDR3 size: 15 residues. CDR3 bases: TGTGCCAGCAGGCAACTAGCGGCAAGCTCCTACGAGCAGTACTTC. Its translation: CASRQLAASSYEQYF.

This clonotype was seen a few times. This chain joins TRBV7-8 and TRBJ2-1; the match to TRBD2 covers 8 bases. The length of the CDR3 is 17 residues. Losses at the gene ends were 5 bases for V and 7 bases for J; bases not matched to a gene: 16. CDR1 is SGHVS, CDR2 FQNEAQ, per germline. The CDR3, as DNA: TGTGCCAGCAGCCGGGGAGGGGTAGCGGGAACGTGGAATGAGCAGTTCTTC. Protein product: CASSRGGVAGTWNEQFF.

This clonotype has more than one count but fewer than ten. J is TRBJ2-3 and V is TRBV7-9, with TRBD2 as a possible D gene (6 bases). With 3 bases removed from V and 6 bases from J, the gap between germline ends came to 19 bases. CDR3 length equals 16 residues. Germline lookup yields CDR1 SEHNR and CDR2 FQNEAQ (reference sequence). The CDR3, as DNA: TGTGCCAGCAGCTTGTTGTCTAGCGACCCCTCCGATACGCAGTATTTT. It is translated as CASSLLSSDPSDTQYF.

Details on this clonotype: One junction end disagrees with the germline gene, perhaps due to a read error. This chain's CDR3 is CAIRPLAKSIQYF. The CDR3 DNA reads TGTGCCATCCGACCTCTAGCCAAAAGCATTCAGTACTTC. The J gene is TRBJ2-7, the V gene TRBV7-3; a weak D match, TRBD2 (5 bases). Gene TRBJ2-4 matches the end of the DNA better, so the J call may be wrong. Per germline, CDR1 SGHTA and CDR2 FQGTGA. The length of the CDR3 is 13 residues.

J is TRBJ2-1 and V is TRBV11-2, with D possibly being TRBD2 (5 bases). The germline V and J ends were trimmed by 0 bases and 0 bases, with 6 bases remaining between them. This CDR3 has 15 residues. The germline gives CDR1 SGHAT, CDR2 FQNNGV. The CDR3 is CASSLDGSSYNEQFF. As DNA, the CDR3 is TGTGCCAGCAGCTTAGATGGGAGCTCCTACAATGAGCAGTTCTTC. Together with reference TRBV11-2 and TRBJ2-1, the CDR3 gives the full variable domain: EAGVAQSPRYKIIEKRQSVAFWCNPISGHATLYWYQQILGQGPKLLIQFQNNGVVDDSQLPKDRFSAERLKGVDSTLKIQPAKLEDSAVYLCASSLDGSSYNEQFFGPGTRLTVL.

This sequence joins TRBV28 and TRBJ2-7, with D possibly matching TRBD1 (5 bases). Near its end, the DNA agrees better with TRBJ2-5, so the J call may be wrong. Germline lookup yields CDR1 MDHEN and CDR2 SYDVKM. The CDR3 is 16 residues long. The CDR3 sequence: CASSHRTIQGRETQYF. The CDR3 DNA reads as TGTGCCAGCAGTCACCGGACAATCCAGGGCCGAGAGACCCAGTACTTC.

The chain is built from TRBV21-1 and TRBJ1-5; TRBD1 is the table's D call and was not checked against the DNA. TRBV21-1 counts as a pseudogene. The CDR3 has 17 amino acids. CDR3 coding DNA: TGCGCCAGCAGCACAAGAGGACGCAGGGGGTGCAATCAGCCCCAGCATTTT. Protein sequence: CASSTRGRRGCNQPQHF.

The CDR3 is CSARGGTAQETQYF. Here the CDR3 DNA reads TGCAGTGCTAGGGGCGGGACTGCACAAGAGACCCAGTACTTC. J is TRBJ2-5 and V is TRBV20-1; the D gene is possibly TRBD2 (6 bases). With 3 bases removed from V and 2 bases from J, the gap between germline ends came to 13 bases. The CDR3 consists of 14 residues. Germline V gene data show CDR1 as DFQATT and CDR2 as SNEGSKA (reference sequence).

This clonotype has more than one count but fewer than ten. The V and J genes are TRBV5-1 and TRBJ2-1, with D uncertain. CDR3 size: 16 residues. Germline lookup yields CDR1 SGHRS and CDR2 YFSETQ. V was trimmed by 2 bases and J by 8 bases, leaving 20 bases between them. As DNA, the CDR3 is TGCGCCAGCAGCTTATCGCCGCCATCCAGCATTGATGAGCAGTTCTTC. Translated, it gives CASSLSPPSSIDEQFF.

The chain is built from TRBV14 and TRBJ2-7; 11 bases line up with TRBD2. The DNA end lines up better with TRBJ2-5; the J call may be wrong. Germline lookup yields CDR1 SGHDN and CDR2 FVKESK. The CDR3 spans 20 residues. CDR3 sequence reads: CASSQGITGLADIDQETQYF. CDR3 nucleotide sequence: TGTGCCAGCAGCCAAGGTATAACGGGACTAGCGGATATAGACCAAGAGACCCAGTACTTC.

The J gene is TRBJ2-7, the V gene TRBV10-3, with D perhaps assigned TRBD1 or TRBD2 (6 bases each). Germline CDR1 and CDR2: ENHRY and SYGVKD. The CDR3 is 15 amino acids. V was trimmed by 0 bases and J by 7 bases, leaving 16 bases between them. CDR3 DNA: TGTGCCATCAGTGAGTCGGTCAGAAGGGGGGTTGAGCAGTACTTC. It is translated as CAISESVRRGVEQYF.

The V call is TRBV7-3, the J call TRBJ2-3, with TRBD1 matching 7 bases. The V and J ends lost 0 bases and 6 bases, in that order; junction bases with no gene match: 3. The germline V gene has CDR1 SGHTA and CDR2 FQGTGA. The CDR3 has 14 residues. CDR3 DNA: TGTGCCAGCAGCTTAACGGGGACAGCGGATACGCAGTATTTT. Its translation is CASSLTGTADTQYF.

The gene calls are TRBV5-1 and TRBJ2-5; D remains ambiguous. From germline, CDR1 is SGHRS and CDR2 YFSETQ. The CDR3 runs 13 residues. V lost 1 base and J lost 2, with 6 bases in between. CDR3 sequence reads: CASSLNAQETQYF. CDR3 bases: TGCGCCAGCAGCTTGAACGCGCAAGAGACCCAGTACTTC.

CDR3 sequence reads: CATGTGRYEQYF. CDR3 nucleotides: TGTGCCACGGGGACAGGGAGATACGAGCAGTACTTC. This chain links TRBV15 with TRBJ2-5, with TRBD1 matching over 9 bases. Matching the DNA end better, TRBJ2-7 makes the J call doubtful. Per the germline V gene, CDR1 is LNHNV and CDR2 is YYDKDF (reference sequence). The CDR3 is made up of 12 amino acids.